This T cell receptor (beta chain) was retrieved from a study of blood T cell repertoires in COVID-19. Study-wide background: There were acute and convalescent COVID-19 samples, and they came from the United States, Italy and Spain. PBMCs, B-cell-depleted T cells, or T cells provided the cDNA or gDNA that made up the material.

Authors' processing steps: Amplified reference gene primers provided the basis for estimating nucleated cell counts. Profiled with immunoSEQ multiplex PCR; TCRdb holds only in-frame clones, not every one. V and J calls and clone size are those listed in that table; D and trimming were worked out from the DNA. The sample includes 120,000 or so clones, over 65% of them seen just once. The germline V gene encodes CDR1 SGHDN and CDR2 FVKESK. J lost 1 base, V lost 3 bases, and 9 bases had no gene match. This CDR3 has 18 residues. This clonotype originated in a human donor with acute or convalescent COVID-19. The donor label of this sample is uncertain. The chain carries TRBV14 and TRBJ2-5; 12 bases agree with TRBD2. The material sequenced was peripheral blood. CDR3 loop: CASSQPRPLAGGQETQYF. In DNA form, the CDR3 reads TGTGCCAGCAGCCAGCCCCGGCCACTAGCGGGGGGCCAAGAGACCCAGTACTTC.